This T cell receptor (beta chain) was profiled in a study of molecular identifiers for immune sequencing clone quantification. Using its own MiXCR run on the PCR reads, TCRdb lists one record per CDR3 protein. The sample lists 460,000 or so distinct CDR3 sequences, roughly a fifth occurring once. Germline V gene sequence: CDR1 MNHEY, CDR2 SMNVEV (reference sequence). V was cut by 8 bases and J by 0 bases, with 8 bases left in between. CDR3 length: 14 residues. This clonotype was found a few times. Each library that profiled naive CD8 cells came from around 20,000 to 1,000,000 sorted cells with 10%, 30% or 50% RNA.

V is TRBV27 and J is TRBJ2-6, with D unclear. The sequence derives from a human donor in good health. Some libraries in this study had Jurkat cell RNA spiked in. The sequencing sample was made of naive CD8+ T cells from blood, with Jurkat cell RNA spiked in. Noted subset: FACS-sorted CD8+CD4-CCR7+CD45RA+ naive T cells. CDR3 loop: CASGLISGANVLTF. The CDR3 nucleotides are TGTGCCAGCGGGCTGATCTCTGGGGCCAACGTCCTGACTTTC. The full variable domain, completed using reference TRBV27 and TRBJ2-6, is EAQVTQNPRYLITVTGKKLTVTCSQNMNHEYMSWYRQDPGLGLRQIYYSMNVEVTDKGDVPEGYKVSRKEKRNFPLILESPSPNQTSLYFCASGLISGANVLTFGAGSRLTVL.